This entry lists 2 T cell receptor beta chains sequenced from one sample in a study of cytomegalovirus exposure and HLA in healthy donors. PCR employed 60 Vbeta and 13 Jbeta primers. Clones were read by immunoSEQ multiplex PCR, and TCRdb kept only the in-frame ones, dropping some. This sample has some 150,000 clones, with around 78% found just once. Sequencing was carried out using PBMCs. The receptors here all came from a woman aged 25-40 years in good health and CMV-seropositive.

The V gene is TRBV7-6, the J gene TRBJ1-2, with D hard to call. The V gene's germline CDR1 is SGHVS and CDR2 FNYEAQ. Trimming removed 5 bases from V and 2 bases from J, with 18 bases in between. There are 16 residues in the CDR3. The CDR3 nucleotides read TGTGCCAGCAGCCTACCCTCTCCGACCGGGAACTATGGCTACACCTTC. Translating gives CASSLPSPTGNYGYTF.

CDR3 residues: CASSLGVSRQLYGYTF. The CDR3, as DNA: TGTGCCAGCAGCTTGGGGGTTTCGAGACAGCTCTATGGCTACACCTTC. The chain carries TRBV5-6 and TRBJ1-2, with D maybe TRBD1 (5 bases). The V gene lost 0 bases and the J gene lost 4 bases, with 16 bases spanning the gap. CDR3 length: 16 amino acids. Germline lookup yields CDR1 SGHDT and CDR2 YYEEEE.